Listed below are T cell receptor beta chains from one sample, sequenced in a study of cytomegalovirus exposure and HLA in healthy donors. The data were produced by immunoSEQ multiplex PCR, yet TCRdb's version contains in-frame clones alone and is incomplete. The sample consists of around 260,000 clones, about 92% of them appearing once. Sequences were obtained from PBMCs. Source of these receptors: a woman younger than 45 in good health and CMV-seronegative. Both conserved end residues are part of each CDR3. The D gene is left open where the match is weak. The size entry is marked missing in some rows and otherwise reads once, few, many or a size class.

>TRBD2|TRBV19|TRBJ2-1|.
TGTGCCAGTAGTACTCCACGAATTCTAGCGGGAGGCTACAATGAGCAGTTCTTC
CASSTPRILAGGYNEQFF
>.|TRBV27|TRBJ1-4|.
TGTACCAGCAGAACAGGGATACATGAAAAACTGTTTTTT
CTSRTGIHEKLFF
>.|TRBV6-1|TRBJ1-2|.
TGTGCCAGCAGTGAAGATCTTTGGCAGGGCGGCGACGGCTACACCTTC
CASSEDLWQGGDGYTF
>.|TRBV13|TRBJ1-1|.
TGTGCCAGCAGCTTAGGTGAGGGAAAGAACACTGAAGCTTTCTTT
CASSLGEGKNTEAFF
>TRBD2|TRBV4-1|TRBJ2-2|.
TGCGCCAGCAGCCAAGTGACTAGCAGAACCGGGGAGCTGTTTTTT
CASSQVTSRTGELFF
>TRBD1|TRBV28|TRBJ1-4|once
TGTGCCAGCAGTCCCCTGACAGGGGTCGAAAAACTGTTTTTT
CASSPLTGVEKLFF
>TRBD1|TRBV6-1|TRBJ1-4|few
TGTGCCAGCGCTTTTCAGGGGGAGGTGGGGAAACTGTTTTTT
CASAFQGEVGKLFF
>.|TRBV18|TRBJ2-7|once
TGTGCCAGCTCGCAGGTTAACGAGCAGTACTTC
CASSQVNEQYF
>.|TRBV11-2|TRBJ2-3|.
TGTGCCAGCAGCCCTCTCTTGGGGGCTGGTGATACGCAGTATTTT
CASSPLLGAGDTQYF
>TRBD1|TRBV5-1|TRBJ1-3|.
TGCGCCAGCAGCCTAGGGGACAGAACTATCTCTGGAAACACCATATATTTT
CASSLGDRTISGNTIYF
>.|TRBV30|TRBJ2-3|.
TGTGCCTGGGGGGCCGGACTAAGAGCAGATACGCAGTATTTT
CAWGAGLRADTQYF
>.|TRBV28|TRBJ2-7|.
TGTGCCAGCAGTTTATACGGGGGTGCCTACGAGCAGTACTTC
CASSLYGGAYEQYF
>TRBD2|TRBV6-4|TRBJ2-7|.
TGTGCCAGCAGCCTGCGGGGGAGGTTAAGGGAGCAGTACTTC
CASSLRGRLREQYF
>TRBD1|TRBV14|TRBJ1-4|.
TGTGCCAGCAGCCAGAACAGGGGTTACGGTGAAAAACTGTTTTTT
CASSQNRGYGEKLFF
>TRBD1|TRBV5-6|TRBJ2-2|.
TGTGCCAGCAGCACACCGGGACAGGGCAACCCCGGGGAGCTGTTTTTT
CASSTPGQGNPGELFF
>TRBD1|TRBV6-7|TRBJ2-3|.
TGTGCCAGCAGTTACCCGGGACAGGGCACAGATACGCAGTATTTT
CASSYPGQGTDTQYF
>.|TRBV9|TRBJ1-1|.
TGTGCCAGCAGCGCGATCCGGGACGCCCGGAACACTGAAGCTTTCTTT
CASSAIRDARNTEAFF
>.|TRBV4-2|TRBJ1-5|.
TGTGCCAGCAGCCAAGATGGGCAGCCCAATCAGCCCCAGCATTTT
CASSQDGQPNQPQHF
>.|TRBV2|TRBJ2-7|.
TGTGCCAGCAGTGAAATGGGCGGACTCAGCTACGAGCAGTACTTC
CASSEMGGLSYEQYF
>TRBD2|TRBV4-2|TRBJ2-1|.
TGTGCCAGCAGCAGTCTAGCGGACTCCTACAATGAGCAGTTCTTC
CASSSLADSYNEQFF
>.|TRBV9|TRBJ2-2|.
TGTGCCAGCAGCACTTGGGACACCGGGGAGCTGTTTTTT
CASSTWDTGELFF
>.|TRBV28|TRBJ1-2|.
TGTGCCAGCAGGCACTTCATCCTTTATGGCTACACCTTC
CASRHFILYGYTF
>.|TRBV18|TRBJ2-3|.
TGTGCCAGCTCACCACCGACTGTCACAGATACGCAGTATTTT
CASSPPTVTDTQYF
>TRBD2|TRBV2|TRBJ2-7|.
TGTGCCAGCAGACTAGCGGTCTACGAGCAGTACTTC
CASRLAVYEQYF
>.|TRBV28|TRBJ2-7|.
TGTGCCAGCAGTTTCCAGGGACGACCCTACGAGCAGTACTTC
CASSFQGRPYEQYF
>.|TRBV7-9|TRBJ2-7|.
TGTGCCAGCAGCTTAACTGGCGCGCGTCCTTCGACCTACGAGCAGTACTTC
CASSLTGARPSTYEQYF
>TRBD2|TRBV6-4|TRBJ2-2|many
TGTGCCAGCAGTGACGGGACGGGAGGAGAAGGGGAGCTGTTTTTT
CASSDGTGGEGELFF
>.|TRBV7-2|TRBJ2-6|few
TGTGCCAGCAGCGTAACCGCCTCTGGGGCCAACGTCCTGACTTTC
CASSVTASGANVLTF
>.|TRBV11-3|TRBJ2-5|.
TGTGCCAGCAGCTTAAGTTTCGGAGAGACCCAGTACTTC
CASSLSFGETQYF
>.|TRBV5-3|TRBJ2-1|.
TGTGCCAGAAGCTCAGGGTCTCGGGATGAGCAGTTCTTC
CARSSGSRDEQFF
>TRBD2|TRBV27|TRBJ2-3|.
TGTGCCAGCAGTTTCCGGGAGGGCACAGATACGCAGTATTTT
CASSFREGTDTQYF
>.|TRBV27|TRBJ2-1|.
TGTGCCAGCAGTTCCTACCCTTTCATGAGCGGCTACAATGAGCAGTTCTTC
CASSSYPFMSGYNEQFF
>TRBD1|TRBV6-6|TRBJ2-3|.
TGTGCCAGCAGTTACTCCGGGACAGGGGGCACAGATACGCAGTATTTT
CASSYSGTGGTDTQYF
>TRBD2|TRBV27|TRBJ2-7|.
TGTGCCAGCAGTTTCTTGACTAGCGGGAGGGCCCGGGAGCAGTACTTC
CASSFLTSGRAREQYF
>.|TRBV6-1|TRBJ1-5|.
TGTGCCAGCAGTGAAGGGGTTACGACAGGTTCGAGCAATCAGCCCCAGCATTTT
CASSEGVTTGSSNQPQHF
>.|TRBV27|TRBJ2-7|once
TGTGCCAGCAGTGCCCACAGGGTTTCCTACGAGCAGTACTTC
CASSAHRVSYEQYF
>.|TRBV19|TRBJ2-7|.
TGTGCCAGTAGTGTTAGGGGGGGCTACGAGCAGTACTTC
CASSVRGGYEQYF
>.|TRBV10-2|TRBJ2-6|.
TGCGCCAGCAGTGTCTTACTCCCTAGAGGGGCCAACGTCCTGACTTTC
CASSVLLPRGANVLTF
>.|TRBV19|TRBJ1-1|.
TGTGCCAGTTCCCGGACGGAAAACACTGAAGCTTTCTTT
CASSRTENTEAFF
>.|TRBV29-1|TRBJ2-6|.
TGCAGCGTGGTATTAGGCTCTGGGGCCAACGTCCTGACTTTC
CSVVLGSGANVLTF
>.|TRBV27|TRBJ2-7|once
TGTGCCAGCAGTTTATTTAGTTTCGCCAATGAGCAGTACTTC
CASSLFSFANEQYF
>TRBD1|TRBV25-1|TRBJ1-1|once
TGTGCCAGCAATCGACAGGGGGCGGGGAACACTGAAGCTTTCTTT
CASNRQGAGNTEAFF
>TRBD1|TRBV6-9|TRBJ2-7|.
TGTGCCAGCAGTCCGCCCGGCAGGGGGACCTACGAGCAGTACTTC
CASSPPGRGTYEQYF
>.|TRBV6-1|TRBJ2-6|few
TGTGCCAGCACCGACGAGGGGCATGGGGCCAACGTCCTGACTTTC
CASTDEGHGANVLTF
>.|TRBV5-5|TRBJ2-2|.
TGTGCCAGCAGCTTGACAGGGACCAACACCGGGGAGCTGTTTTTT
CASSLTGTNTGELFF
>TRBD2|TRBV11-3|TRBJ2-1|.
TGTGCCAGTATATGGCGACTAGCGGGAACCTACAATGAGCAGTTCTTC
CASIWRLAGTYNEQFF
>TRBD2|TRBV2|TRBJ2-2|.
TGTGCCACCCGTAGCGGGAGTGAGGCCGGGGAGCTGTTTTTT
CATRSGSEAGELFF
>.|TRBV27|TRBJ2-3|.
TGTGCCAGCAGTTGGGGACCACTCACAGATACGCAGTATTTT
CASSWGPLTDTQYF
>TRBD1|TRBV7-9|TRBJ1-5|.
TGTGCCAGCAGCTTAGGTACGGACAGGAATCAGCCCCAGCATTTT
CASSLGTDRNQPQHF
>TRBD2|TRBV5-1|TRBJ2-3|.
TGCGCCAGCAGCGGCCGGACTAGCGGAGCCACAGATACGCAGTATTTT
CASSGRTSGATDTQYF
>.|TRBV4-2|TRBJ2-7|.
TGTGCCAGCAGCCAAGATTTGCGGGATGCGTCCTACGAGCAGTACTTC
CASSQDLRDASYEQYF
>.|TRBV7-8|TRBJ2-2|.
TGTGCCAGCAGCAGTTACGGGCCGCGAGACACCGGGGAGCTGTTTTTT
CASSSYGPRDTGELFF
>.|TRBV19|TRBJ2-7|.
TGTGCCAGTAGTGGACGATTAACTATCTACGAGCAGTACTTC
CASSGRLTIYEQYF
>.|TRBV4-2|TRBJ1-5|.
TGTGCCAGCAGCCAAGACAGGGGCAATCAGCCCCAGCATTTT
CASSQDRGNQPQHF
>.|TRBV11-3|TRBJ2-7|.
TGTGCCAGCAGCGACGCAGGGGCCGGGACCTACGAGCAGTACTTC
CASSDAGAGTYEQYF
>TRBD2|TRBV13|TRBJ2-1|once
TGTGCCAGCAGCTTACGGGCGGGAGTGGATGAGCAGTTCTTC
CASSLRAGVDEQFF
>.|TRBV6-6|TRBJ2-7|.
TGTGCCAGCAGTCCTGACAGCTCCTACGAGCAGTACTTC
CASSPDSSYEQYF
>.|TRBV27|TRBJ1-2|many
TGTGCCAGCAGCTCAGGCTATGGCTACACCTTC
CASSSGYGYTF
>.|TRBV4-3|TRBJ2-7|.
TGCGCCAGCAGCCCACACCGGGACACCTACGAGCAGTACTTC
CASSPHRDTYEQYF
>TRBD2|TRBV9|TRBJ2-7|.
TGTGCCAGCAGCGAGACTAGCGGCCCCGCGGGCGAGCAGTACTTC
CASSETSGPAGEQYF